This T cell receptor beta chain was recorded in a study of cytomegalovirus exposure and HLA in healthy donors. Study in general: There were around 390 genotyped donors. Of these, about 80% fell in the genetic ancestry cluster associated with self-reported Caucasian donors.

General study findings and limits: As a later analysis showed, a missense DCLRE1C variant was linked to trimming of TCR beta V- and J-genes. Serostatus for CMV was the only available immune exposure information.

The V gene's germline CDR1 is SGHVS and CDR2 FNYEAQ. Trimming cost V 5 bases and J 5 bases, with 19 bases left between them. CDR3 length: 15 residues. This clone was counted between two and nine times. The antigen remains unidentified. 13 Jbeta primers and 60 Vbeta primers were used for the PCR. Using immunoSEQ multiplex PCR, the repertoire was profiled, and TCRdb retains in-frame clones only, with some absent. The repertoire holds roughly 120,000 clones, approximately 80% seen once, with 5.4% in the top ten. This sequence joins TRBV7-6 and TRBJ2-7; D is possibly TRBD1 (6 bases). The sample consisted of PBMCs. The TCR sequence derives from a woman under 40 in good health and CMV-seropositive. The CDR3 loop is CASSHPDVEGDEQYF. DNA for the CDR3: TGTGCCAGCAGCCACCCCGATGTCGAGGGGGACGAGCAGTACTTC.